This TCR beta chain was sequenced in a study of T cells in tumors and immune-related adverse events. The table came from immunoSEQ multiplex PCR; TCRdb's copy has only in-frame clones and leaves some out. The profile shows around 10,000 clones, just under 95% of them singletons. This CDR3 comprises 14 residues. V was trimmed by 4 bases and J by 0 bases, leaving 10 bases between them. Germline CDR1 and CDR2: SGHRS and YFSETQ. The sample consisted of lymph node tissue, taken from a patient treated with anti-PD-1 therapy. The chain recombines TRBV5-1 with TRBJ1-1; tentatively, D is TRBD1 (5 bases). The sequence came from a female donor with metastatic renal cell carcinoma. The CDR3 coding sequence is TGCGCCAGCAGCGCCGGGACCTTGAACACTGAAGCTTTCTTT. This sequence encodes CASSAGTLNTEAFF.